Listed here are 18 T cell receptor beta chains from one sample, sequenced in a study of T cell clonality in common variable immunodeficiency. Sequencing used immunoSEQ multiplex PCR; TCRdb keeps in-frame clones, though not all of them. The data list tens of thousands of clones, none observed once; over 0.95% falls to the top ten. Sequencing was done on a sample of peripheral blood mononuclear cells. These receptor sequences come from a person between 18 and 70 years old in good health.

This clone was counted at least ten times. The sequenced fragment ends 3 residues before the CDR3 boundary, so the rest is inferred from the germline J gene. The V gene is TRBV28, the J gene TRBJ2-1; D is perhaps TRBD2 (6 bases). This CDR3 region has 12 residues. Germline-derived CDR1 and CDR2 are MDHEN and SYDVKM. V lost 2 bases, J lost 8 bases, and 7 bases lay in between. The CDR3 loop is CASSLAGYEQFF. The covered CDR3 bases are TGTGCCAGCAGTTTAGCGGGATATGAG.

There are many counts of this clone. The read ends 3 residues early relative to the CDR3; the germline J gene fills the gap. The V and J genes are TRBV7-2 and TRBJ1-5; D is possibly TRBD1 (6 bases). From germline, CDR1 is SGHTA and CDR2 FQGNSA. This CDR3 contains 15 residues. Trimming pared 4 bases from V and 0 bases from J, leaving 10 bases between. This CDR3 reads CASSYRVDSNQPQHF. Partial CDR3 DNA: TGTGCCAGCAGCTACAGGGTTGATAGCAATCAGCCC.

This clone was counted many times. One end of the junction fails to match germline, which may point to a read error. The read is 3 residues too short to cover the CDR3 end, so that end is filled in from the germline J gene. The chain links TRBV4-2 to TRBJ1-2; 9 nucleotides align to TRBD1. Germline V CDR1 and CDR2: LGHNA, YNFKEQ. The CDR3 spans 14 residues. CDR3: CASSSLQGAHGYTF. CDR3 bases read: TGCGCCAGCAGCTCACTACAGGGGGCACATGGC.

This clone was observed at least ten times. The read ends 3 residues shy of where the CDR3 ends; the end is completed using the germline J gene. The chain is built from TRBV11-2 and TRBJ2-2, with 8 bases aligning to TRBD1. The CDR3 loop spans 14 amino acids. From germline, CDR1 is SGHAT and CDR2 FQNNGV. V was clipped by 1 base and J by 9 bases; unmatched bases: 4. The DNA read from the CDR3 is TGTGCCAGCAGCTTAGGACAGGGGACCCGGGAG. This sequence encodes CASSLGQGTRE. The entire CDR3 reads CASSLGQGTRELFF.

This clone was observed at least ten times. The read ends 3 residues shy of where the CDR3 ends; the end is completed using the germline J gene. This chain uses TRBV20-1 with TRBJ1-5; maybe TRBD1 (6 bases). Trimming removed 4 bases from V and 6 bases from J, with 10 bases in between. Germline CDR1 is DFQATT and CDR2 is SNEGSKA (reference sequence). The CDR3 runs 12 residues. CDR3 DNA (partial): TGCAGTGCTACCACAGGGTCTCAGCCC. This codes for CSATTGSQP. The whole CDR3 sequence is CSATTGSQPQHF.

In this sample, this clone turned up many times. The DNA read from the CDR3 is TGTGCTTACTCGACAGGGGCTGGAAACACC. Residues: CAYSTGAGNT. The entire CDR3 is CAYSTGAGNTIYF. The chain links TRBV30 to TRBJ1-3; 8 nucleotides match TRBD1. The CDR3 goes on 3 residues after the read ends, and that part is filled in from the germline J gene. This CDR3 spans 13 amino acids. Looked up from germline, CDR1 is GTSNPN and CDR2 is SVGIG (reference sequence).

This clone was counted many times. Sequencing ends 3 residues short of the CDR3 end; the germline J gene provides the rest. The gene calls are TRBV19 and TRBJ2-1, with TRBD1 matching over 7 bases. The CDR3 extends over 13 amino acids. The germline CDR1 and CDR2 sequences are LNHDA and SQIVND (reference sequence). The V and J ends lost 4 bases and 6 bases, in that order; junction bases with no gene match: 3. Partial CDR3 DNA: TGTGCCAGTAGTAGGCCAGGGGGCAATGAG. Residues: CASSRPGGNE. The CDR3 reads in full as CASSRPGGNEQFF.

This clone was seen repeatedly, ten times or more. The covered CDR3 bases are TGTGCCAGCAGCTCGTCGTCACTAGCGAACACCGGGGAG. Residues: CASSSSSLANTGE. The CDR3 in its entirety is CASSSSSLANTGELFF. The chain is built from TRBV7-3 and TRBJ2-2; possible D gene TRBD2, 5 bases. Read data end 3 residues before the CDR3 end; the end is taken from the germline J gene. The germline V gene has CDR1 SGHTA and CDR2 FQGTGA. V gave up 4 bases and J gave up 0 bases, with 12 bases separating them. The CDR3 spans 16 residues. The full variable domain, rest sourced from reference TRBV7-3 and TRBJ2-2, is GAGVSQTPSNKVTEKGKYVELRCDPISGHTALYWYRQSLGQGPEFLIYFQGTGAADDSGLPNDRFFAVRPEGSVSTLKIQRTERGDSAVYLCASSSSSLANTGELFFGEGSRLTVL.

There are many counts of this clone. The read ends 3 residues shy of where the CDR3 ends; the end is completed using the germline J gene. The chain couples TRBV9 to TRBJ2-5, with 9 bases aligning to TRBD2. Germline V gene lookup returns CDR1 SGDLS and CDR2 YYNGEE. The CDR3 is 15 amino acids. V shed 6 bases and J 2 bases; nucleotides not matched to a gene: 8. Incomplete CDR3 DNA: TGTGCCAGCACGGTTAGCGGGAGTAGGCAAGAGACC. Residues: CASTVSGSRQET. The whole CDR3 reads CASTVSGSRQETQYF.

In this sample, this clone turned up many times. The read finishes 3 residues shy of the CDR3 end, and the germline J gene is used to complete it. The genes are TRBV20-1 and TRBJ2-1; 8 bases are a match to TRBD2. Germline V gene data show CDR1 as DFQATT and CDR2 as SNEGSKA (reference sequence). The CDR3 is 16 amino acids. J gave up 1 base and V 6 bases, and 11 bases lay outside the gene matches. Incomplete CDR3 DNA: TGCAGTGCCGTACGAGGCGGGAGGACTTCCTACAATGAG. Its protein is CSAVRGGRTSYNE. The full CDR3 reads CSAVRGGRTSYNEQFF.

This clone was recorded at least ten times. Sequencing ends 3 residues short of the CDR3 end; the germline J gene provides the rest. V usage is TRBV11-2 and J usage is TRBJ2-7; unclear D gene. Germline V gene sequence: CDR1 SGHAT, CDR2 FQNNGV. Trimming removed 5 bases at V and 2 bases at J, with 4 bases between. This CDR3 is built from 11 residues. CDR3 in amino acids: CASSVTYEQYF. The CDR3 bases that were read are TGTGCCAGCAGCGTTACCTACGAG.

The sample holds many counts of this clone. The read ends 3 residues early relative to the CDR3; the germline J gene fills the gap. V and J are TRBV9 and TRBJ1-2; TRBD1 might be the D (6 bases). From germline, CDR1 is SGDLS and CDR2 YYNGEE. Trimming stripped 0 bases from V and 4 bases from J, with 13 bases between. The CDR3 consists of 15 residues. This CDR3 reads CASSVGIGGGYGYTF. CDR3 DNA, as far as it was read: TGTGCCAGCAGCGTAGGAATAGGAGGGGGCTATGGC.

This clone was counted at least ten times. The sequence runs out 3 residues before the end of the CDR3; the remainder is reconstructed from the germline J gene. The chain recombines TRBV5-4 with TRBJ2-3; D is perhaps TRBD1 (7 bases). With 6 bases removed from V and 3 bases from J, the gap between germline ends came to 11 bases. CDR3 length: 13 amino acids. The germline V gene encodes CDR1 SGHNT and CDR2 YYREEE (reference sequence). CDR3: CASNSGGTDTQYF. The part of the CDR3 DNA that was read is TGTGCCAGCAACTCAGGGGGGACAGATACG.

At least ten counts were recorded for this clone. The read finishes 3 residues shy of the CDR3 end, and the germline J gene is used to complete it. The chain combines TRBV14 with TRBJ2-7; TRBD1 aligns across 7 bases. V shed 0 bases, J shed 4 bases, and the junction held 21 bases outside the gene matches. The CDR3 has 20 residues. CDR1 is SGHDN, CDR2 FVKESK, per germline. The CDR3 DNA, read in part, is TGTGCCAGCAGCCAAGATCCGCATCTGCCTCTTGGCAGGGGGAAATACGAG. Translation gives CASSQDPHLPLGRGKYE. The CDR3, in full, reads CASSQDPHLPLGRGKYEQYF.

This clone has ten or more counts. The CDR3 is cut off 3 residues early in the read; its end comes from the germline J gene. This sequence joins TRBV5-1 and TRBJ2-7, with D maybe TRBD2 (7 bases). The germline V gene has CDR1 SGHRS and CDR2 YFSETQ. With 2 bases removed from V and 0 bases from J, the gap between germline ends came to 18 bases. The CDR3 sequence is 17 residues long. CDR3 bases read: TGCGCCAGCAGCTTATCCCACACGGGGGGCGCCTCCTACGAG. This translates into CASSLSHTGGASYE. The whole CDR3 region reads CASSLSHTGGASYEQYF.

This clone was seen at least ten times. The junction departs from the called germline gene at one end, perhaps through a read error. The sequenced fragment ends 3 residues before the CDR3 boundary, so the rest is inferred from the germline J gene. The rearrangement joins TRBV4-2 to TRBJ2-7; D may be TRBD1 (6 bases). The germline CDR1 and CDR2 sequences are LGHNA and YNFKEQ. The CDR3 totals 16 residues. The CDR3 is CASSQDLRDTSYEQYF. CDR3 DNA, as far as it was read: TGCGCCAGCAGCCAAGACCTACGGGACACATCCTACGAG.

At least ten counts were recorded for this clone. Sequencing ends 3 residues short of the CDR3 end; the germline J gene provides the rest. This rearrangement joins TRBV6-2 or TRBV6-3 to TRBJ1-5; D is unclear. The length of the CDR3 is 13 residues. Germline V gene sequence: CDR1 MNHEY, CDR2 SVGEGT. With 7 bases removed from V and 9 bases from J, the gap between germline ends came to 16 bases. This CDR3 reads CASTPYGVGPQHF. Incomplete CDR3 DNA: TGTGCCAGCACCCCTTACGGGGTGGGGCCC.

This clone has a count of ten or more. The read terminates 3 residues ahead of where the CDR3 ends, so the germline J gene completes it. The rearrangement uses TRBV24-1 and TRBJ2-1; possible D gene TRBD1, 5 bases. The CDR3 totals 12 residues. The germline V gene has CDR1 KGHDR and CDR2 SFDVKD. With 9 bases removed from V and 6 bases from J, the gap between germline ends came to 11 bases. The CDR3 bases that were read are TGTGCCACCGGCCAGGGCGCCAATGAG. It yields the protein CATGQGANE. The entire CDR3 sequence reads CATGQGANEQFF.